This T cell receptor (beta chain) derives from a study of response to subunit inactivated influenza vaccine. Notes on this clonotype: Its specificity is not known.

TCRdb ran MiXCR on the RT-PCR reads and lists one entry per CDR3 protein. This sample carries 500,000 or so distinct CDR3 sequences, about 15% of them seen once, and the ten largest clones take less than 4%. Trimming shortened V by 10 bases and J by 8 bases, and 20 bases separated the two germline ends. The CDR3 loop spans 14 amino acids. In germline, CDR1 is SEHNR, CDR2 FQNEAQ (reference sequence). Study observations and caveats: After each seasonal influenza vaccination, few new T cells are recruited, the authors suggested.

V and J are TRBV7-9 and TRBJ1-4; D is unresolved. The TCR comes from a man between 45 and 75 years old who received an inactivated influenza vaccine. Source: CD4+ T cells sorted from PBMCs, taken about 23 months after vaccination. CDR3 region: CATALRGGSEKLFF. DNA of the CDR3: TGTGCCACGGCTTTACGAGGCGGCTCGGAAAAACTGTTTTTT. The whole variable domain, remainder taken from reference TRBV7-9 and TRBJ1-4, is DTGVSQNPRHKITKRGQNVTFRCDPISEHNRLYWYRQTLGQGPEFLTYFQNEAQLEKSRLLSDRFSAERPKGSFSTLEIQRTEQGDSAMYLCATALRGGSEKLFFGSGTQLSVL.